A selection of T cell receptor beta chains follows, all from one sample in a study of Graves' ophthalmopathy and Graves' hyperthyroidism. A single record per CDR3 protein comes from TCRdb applying MiXCR to the multiplex PCR reads. The sample holds more than 300,000 distinct CDR3 sequences, over 15% seen once. Material: peripheral blood. These TCRs come from a young woman with stable Graves' hyperthyroidism. CDR3s include the opening cysteine and the closing phenylalanine or tryptophan. Each record gives: CDR3 length, D gene, clone size, J gene, V gene, CDR3 protein, CDR3 DNA. A D gene is named only where the DNA matches it firmly. The size of a clone is reported for some rows only, either as once, few or many, or as a class for expanded clones.

length: 15; D: .; size: few; J: TRBJ2-7; V: TRBV7-9; CDR3: CASSLGSSPTYEQYF; DNA: TGTGCCAGCAGCTTAGGATCTTCTCCTACCTACGAGCAGTACTTC
length: 15; D: .; size: many; J: TRBJ1-3; V: TRBV20-1; CDR3: CSAGDIKDLGNTIYF; DNA: TGCAGTGCTGGCGATATTAAGGATCTCGGAAACACCATATATTTT
length: 12; D: .; size: .; J: TRBJ2-5; V: TRBV15; CDR3: CATSISLTTQYF; DNA: TGTGCCACCAGCATAAGCTTAACGACCCAGTACTTC
length: 17; D: .; size: few; J: TRBJ2-5; V: TRBV5-1; CDR3: CASSSRGVLGLGETQYF; DNA: TGCGCCAGCAGCTCGAGGGGCGTGCTGGGGCTCGGAGAGACCCAGTACTTC
length: 14; D: .; size: many; J: TRBJ2-2; V: TRBV20-1; CDR3: CSASKTDNTGELFF; DNA: TGCAGTGCTAGTAAGACAGATAACACCGGGGAGCTGTTTTTT
length: 12; D: .; size: many; J: TRBJ1-2; V: TRBV12-3/TRBV12-4; CDR3: CATSGTSNGYTF; DNA: TGTGCCACCTCGGGGACAAGTAATGGCTACACCTTC
length: 14; D: .; size: many; J: TRBJ1-2; V: TRBV5-1; CDR3: CASSLGGPDYGYTF; DNA: TGCGCCAGCAGCTTGGGCGGGCCCGACTATGGCTACACCTTC
length: 16; D: TRBD1; size: .; J: TRBJ1-1; V: TRBV29-1; CDR3: CSVEDLFGQGDTEAFF; DNA: TGCAGCGTTGAAGATCTTTTTGGGCAGGGGGACACTGAAGCTTTCTTT
length: 12; D: .; size: .; J: TRBJ1-2; V: TRBV3-1; CDR3: CASSQARGGYTF; DNA: TGTGCCAGCAGCCAAGCGCGTGGAGGCTACACCTTC
length: 12; D: TRBD1; size: many; J: TRBJ2-7; V: TRBV19; CDR3: CASSVPGGEQYF; DNA: TGTGCCAGTAGTGTCCCAGGGGGCGAGCAGTACTTC
length: 12; D: TRBD2; size: many; J: TRBJ2-7; V: TRBV6-5; CDR3: CASSYGGGEQYF; DNA: TGTGCCAGCAGTTACGGGGGGGGCGAGCAGTACTTC
length: 14; D: TRBD1; size: many; J: TRBJ1-1; V: TRBV18; CDR3: CASSGNRGQTEAFF; DNA: TGTGCCAGCTCAGGGAACAGGGGGCAAACTGAAGCTTTCTTT
length: 14; D: .; size: many; J: TRBJ2-6; V: TRBV7-2; CDR3: CASSLAQGLWVLTF; DNA: TGTGCCAGCAGCTTAGCGCAGGGGTTATGGGTCCTGACTTTC
length: 17; D: TRBD1; size: many; J: TRBJ1-2; V: TRBV12-3/TRBV12-4; CDR3: CASSLSWTGVVNYGYTF; DNA: TGTGCCAGCAGTTTATCCTGGACAGGCGTTGTGAACTATGGCTACACCTTC
length: 16; D: .; size: many; J: TRBJ1-2; V: TRBV19; CDR3: CASSPRRLGIDYGYTF; DNA: TGTGCCAGTAGTCCGCGGCGGCTCGGTATTGACTATGGCTACACCTTC
length: 14; D: .; size: many; J: TRBJ2-2; V: TRBV29-1; CDR3: CSVEVQGRTGELFF; DNA: TGCAGCGTTGAAGTCCAGGGCCGGACCGGGGAGCTGTTTTTT
length: 15; D: .; size: .; J: TRBJ2-5; V: TRBV7-8; CDR3: CASSLGTGSIETQYF; DNA: TGTGCCAGCAGCTTAGGTACGGGATCGATAGAGACCCAGTACTTC
length: 15; D: .; size: .; J: TRBJ2-7; V: TRBV6-1; CDR3: CASRRPGYGSYEQYF; DNA: TGTGCCAGCAGACGGCCAGGGTACGGCTCCTACGAGCAGTACTTC
length: 13; D: .; size: .; J: TRBJ2-2; V: TRBV2; CDR3: CARQRRDTGELFF; DNA: TGTGCCAGACAGCGTCGGGACACCGGGGAGCTGTTTTTT
length: 15; D: TRBD1; size: .; J: TRBJ1-2; V: TRBV9; CDR3: CASSVATGAHYGYTF; DNA: TGTGCCAGCAGCGTAGCTACAGGGGCCCACTATGGCTACACCTTC
length: 14; D: TRBD1; size: few; J: TRBJ1-1; V: TRBV24-1; CDR3: CATRGGTGGTEAFF; DNA: TGTGCCACCAGAGGGGGAACAGGGGGCACTGAAGCTTTCTTT
length: 16; D: TRBD1; size: .; J: TRBJ1-5; V: TRBV9; CDR3: CASSARGDRGSQPRHF; DNA: TGTGCCAGCAGCGCGAGGGGGGACAGGGGAAGTCAGCCCCGGCATTTT
length: 18; D: TRBD1; size: .; J: TRBJ2-2; V: TRBV11-2; CDR3: CASSYGTGKGKLTGELFF; DNA: TGTGCCAGCAGCTACGGGACAGGGAAAGGGAAACTTACCGGGGAGCTGTTTTTT
length: 13; D: .; size: many; J: TRBJ1-2; V: TRBV6-1; CDR3: CASSPDPGYGYTF; DNA: TGTGCCAGCAGCCCCGACCCAGGCTACGGCTACACCTTC
length: 15; D: .; size: few; J: TRBJ1-3; V: TRBV28; CDR3: CASSLVGDSGNTIYF; DNA: TGTGCCAGCAGTTTGGTCGGGGACTCTGGAAACACCATATATTTT
length: 15; D: TRBD1; size: many; J: TRBJ2-2; V: TRBV25-1; CDR3: CARRGTGGNTGELFF; DNA: TGTGCCAGAAGGGGGACAGGGGGGAACACCGGGGAGCTGTTTTTT
length: 13; D: TRBD1; size: many; J: TRBJ2-5; V: TRBV12-3/TRBV12-4; CDR3: CASRTGYKETQYF; DNA: TGTGCCAGCAGGACAGGGTATAAGGAGACCCAGTACTTC
length: 16; D: TRBD2; size: many; J: TRBJ2-2; V: TRBV7-3; CDR3: CASSLLAGANTGELFF; DNA: TGCGCCAGCAGCTTACTAGCGGGAGCTAACACCGGGGAGCTGTTTTTT
length: 16; D: .; size: many; J: TRBJ1-1; V: TRBV11-2; CDR3: CASSLLPGSLNTEAFF; DNA: TGTGCCAGCAGCTTACTCCCAGGCAGCCTGAACACTGAAGCTTTCTTT
length: 14; D: .; size: many; J: TRBJ1-2; V: TRBV12-3/TRBV12-4; CDR3: CASSLAGAYYGYTF; DNA: TGTGCCAGCAGTTTGGCAGGGGCCTACTATGGCTACACCTTC
length: 14; D: TRBD1; size: many; J: TRBJ2-7; V: TRBV9; CDR3: CASSAGTGYSEQYF; DNA: TGTGCCAGCAGTGCCGGGACAGGGTACTCCGAGCAGTACTTC
length: 16; D: TRBD2; size: many; J: TRBJ2-7; V: TRBV6-2/TRBV6-3; CDR3: CASSYLSSGVTYEQYF; DNA: TGTGCCAGCAGTTACCTCTCTAGCGGGGTAACCTACGAGCAGTACTTC
length: 13; D: .; size: many; J: TRBJ1-5; V: TRBV6-1; CDR3: CASSESRAQPQHF; DNA: TGTGCCAGCAGTGAGTCCAGGGCCCAGCCCCAGCATTTT
length: 16; D: TRBD1; size: many; J: TRBJ1-1; V: TRBV15; CDR3: CATSRRQGGPPYQAFF; DNA: TGTGCCACCAGCAGAAGACAGGGTGGGCCCCCCTACCAAGCTTTCTTT
length: 13; D: TRBD1; size: many; J: TRBJ1-1; V: TRBV12-3/TRBV12-4; CDR3: CASNTGGRTEAFF; DNA: TGTGCCAGCAACACAGGGGGTCGCACTGAAGCTTTCTTT
length: 13; D: .; size: many; J: TRBJ1-2; V: TRBV6-5; CDR3: CASSYGGYYGYTF; DNA: TGTGCCAGCAGTTACGGGGGGTACTATGGCTACACCTTC
length: 13; D: .; size: .; J: TRBJ1-1; V: TRBV11-3; CDR3: CASSDRGTVRTFF; DNA: TGTGCCAGCAGTGACAGAGGGACGGTTCGCACTTTCTTT
length: 14; D: TRBD1; size: many; J: TRBJ1-1; V: TRBV6-5; CDR3: CASSPQGEGTEAFF; DNA: TGTGCCAGCAGTCCGCAGGGGGAGGGGACTGAAGCTTTCTTT
length: 14; D: .; size: many; J: TRBJ2-2; V: TRBV12-3/TRBV12-4; CDR3: CASSVGTSTGELFF; DNA: TGTGCCAGCAGTGTTGGGACAAGCACCGGGGAGCTGTTTTTT
length: 14; D: .; size: few; J: TRBJ2-5; V: TRBV7-8; CDR3: CASRVAAGVETQYF; DNA: TGTGCCAGCAGGGTTGCAGCGGGTGTGGAGACCCAGTACTTC
length: 14; D: .; size: many; J: TRBJ1-5; V: TRBV3-1; CDR3: CASSQGRSNQPQHF; DNA: TGTGCCAGCAGCCAAGGCAGGAGCAATCAGCCCCAGCATTTT
length: 13; D: .; size: many; J: TRBJ1-2; V: TRBV27; CDR3: CASRLHDGMGYTF; DNA: TGTGCCAGCAGATTACACGACGGCATGGGCTACACCTTC
length: 17; D: TRBD1; size: many; J: TRBJ1-1; V: TRBV9; CDR3: CASSDGTGREVNTEAFF; DNA: TGTGCCAGCAGCGACGGGACAGGAAGAGAAGTAAACACTGAAGCTTTCTTT
length: 17; D: TRBD1; size: many; J: TRBJ1-1; V: TRBV7-3; CDR3: CASSLTTGTGMNTEAFF; DNA: TGTGCCAGCAGCTTAACAACTGGGACAGGGATGAACACTGAAGCTTTCTTT
length: 15; D: TRBD1; size: many; J: TRBJ1-5; V: TRBV19; CDR3: CASSRDRTSNQPQHF; DNA: TGTGCCAGTAGTAGGGACAGGACAAGCAATCAGCCCCAGCATTTT
length: 12; D: TRBD1; size: many; J: TRBJ2-5; V: TRBV20-1; CDR3: CSVRTGSWTQYF; DNA: TGCAGTGTTCGGACAGGGTCGTGGACCCAGTACTTC
length: 17; D: .; size: many; J: TRBJ1-1; V: TRBV9; CDR3: CASSQGGGMGLYTEAFF; DNA: TGTGCCAGCAGCCAGGGTGGAGGGATGGGTCTGTACACTGAAGCTTTCTTT